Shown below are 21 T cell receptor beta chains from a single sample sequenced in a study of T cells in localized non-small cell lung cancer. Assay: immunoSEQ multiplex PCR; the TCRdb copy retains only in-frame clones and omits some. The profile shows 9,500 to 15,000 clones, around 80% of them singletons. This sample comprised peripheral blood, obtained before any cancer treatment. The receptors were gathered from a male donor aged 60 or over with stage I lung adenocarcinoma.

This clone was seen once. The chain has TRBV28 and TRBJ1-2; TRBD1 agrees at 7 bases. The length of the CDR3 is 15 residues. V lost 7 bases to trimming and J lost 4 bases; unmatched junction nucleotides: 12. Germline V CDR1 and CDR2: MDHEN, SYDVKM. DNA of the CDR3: TGTGCCAGCACCGCCCCGGGCAGGGGGGTCTATGGCTACACCTTC. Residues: CASTAPGRGVYGYTF.

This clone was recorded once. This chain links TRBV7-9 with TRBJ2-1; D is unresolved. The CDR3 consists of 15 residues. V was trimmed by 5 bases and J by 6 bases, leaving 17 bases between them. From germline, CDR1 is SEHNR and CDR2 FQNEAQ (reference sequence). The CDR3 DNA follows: TGTGCCAGCAGCCCACCCTTTCGGTGGGGCAATGAGCAGTTCTTC. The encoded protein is CASSPPFRWGNEQFF.

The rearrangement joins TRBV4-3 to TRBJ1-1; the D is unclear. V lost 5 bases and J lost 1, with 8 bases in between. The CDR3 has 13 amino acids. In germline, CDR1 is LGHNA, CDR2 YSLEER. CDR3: CASSYSANTEAFF. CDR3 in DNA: TGCGCCAGCAGCTACTCAGCGAACACTGAAGCTTTCTTT.

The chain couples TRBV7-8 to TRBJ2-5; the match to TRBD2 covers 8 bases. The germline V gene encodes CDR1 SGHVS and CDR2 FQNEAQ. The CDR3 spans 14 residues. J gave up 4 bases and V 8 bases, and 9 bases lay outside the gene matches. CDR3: CASVALSGTETQYF. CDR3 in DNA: TGTGCCAGCGTGGCCCTTAGCGGGACAGAGACCCAGTACTTC. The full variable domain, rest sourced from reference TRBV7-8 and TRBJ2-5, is GAGVSQSPRYKVAKRGQDVALRCDPISGHVSLFWYQQALGQGPEFLTYFQNEAQLDKSGLPSDRFFAERPEGSVSTLKIQRTQQEDSAVYLCASVALSGTETQYFGPGTRLLVL.

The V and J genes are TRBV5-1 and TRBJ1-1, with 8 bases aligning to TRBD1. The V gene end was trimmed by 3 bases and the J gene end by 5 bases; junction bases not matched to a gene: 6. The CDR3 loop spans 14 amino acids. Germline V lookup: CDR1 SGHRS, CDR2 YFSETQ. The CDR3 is CASSSQGAVTEAFF. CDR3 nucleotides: TGCGCCAGCAGCTCGCAGGGGGCGGTGACTGAAGCTTTCTTT. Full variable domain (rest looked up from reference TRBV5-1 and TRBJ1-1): KAGVTQTPRYLIKTRGQQVTLSCSPISGHRSVSWYQQTPGQGLQFLFEYFSETQRNKGNFPGRFSGRQFSNSRSEMNVSTLELGDSALYLCASSSQGAVTEAFFGQGTRLTVV.

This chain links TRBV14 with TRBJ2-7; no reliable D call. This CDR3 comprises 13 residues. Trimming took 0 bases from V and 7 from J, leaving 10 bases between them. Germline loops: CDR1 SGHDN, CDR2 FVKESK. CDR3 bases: TGTGCCAGCAGCCAAGAGCCCTTGAGGGAGCAGTACTTC. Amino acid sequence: CASSQEPLREQYF.

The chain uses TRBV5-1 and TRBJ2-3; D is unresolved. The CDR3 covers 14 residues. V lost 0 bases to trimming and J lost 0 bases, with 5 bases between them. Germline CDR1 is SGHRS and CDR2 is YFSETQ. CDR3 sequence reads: CASSLVGSTDTQYF. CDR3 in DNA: TGCGCCAGCAGCTTGGTTGGTAGCACAGATACGCAGTATTTT.

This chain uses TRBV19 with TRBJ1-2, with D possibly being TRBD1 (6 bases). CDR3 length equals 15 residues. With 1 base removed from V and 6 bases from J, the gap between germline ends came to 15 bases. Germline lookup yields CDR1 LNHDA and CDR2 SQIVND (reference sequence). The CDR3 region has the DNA TGTGCCAGTAGTATAGGCCACAGGGTAAAGAATGGCTACACCTTC. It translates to CASSIGHRVKNGYTF.

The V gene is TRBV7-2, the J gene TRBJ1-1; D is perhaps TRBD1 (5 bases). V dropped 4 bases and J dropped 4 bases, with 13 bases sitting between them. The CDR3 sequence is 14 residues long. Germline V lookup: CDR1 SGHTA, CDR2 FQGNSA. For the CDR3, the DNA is TGTGCCAGCAGCTCTCTCGACAGTGCCACTGAAGCTTTCTTT. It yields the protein CASSSLDSATEAFF.

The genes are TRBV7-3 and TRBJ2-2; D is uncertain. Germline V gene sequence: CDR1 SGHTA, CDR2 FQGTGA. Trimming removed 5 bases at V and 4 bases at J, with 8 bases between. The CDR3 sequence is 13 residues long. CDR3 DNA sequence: TGTGCCAGCAGCCCCACGCCCACCGGGGAGCTGTTTTTT. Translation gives CASSPTPTGELFF.

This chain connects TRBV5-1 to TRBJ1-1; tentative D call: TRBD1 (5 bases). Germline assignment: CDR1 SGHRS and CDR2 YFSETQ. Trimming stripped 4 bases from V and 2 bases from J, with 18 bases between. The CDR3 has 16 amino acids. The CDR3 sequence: CASSPTAIGTNTEAFF. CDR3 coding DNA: TGCGCCAGCAGCCCCACGGCGATTGGGACCAACACTGAAGCTTTCTTT.

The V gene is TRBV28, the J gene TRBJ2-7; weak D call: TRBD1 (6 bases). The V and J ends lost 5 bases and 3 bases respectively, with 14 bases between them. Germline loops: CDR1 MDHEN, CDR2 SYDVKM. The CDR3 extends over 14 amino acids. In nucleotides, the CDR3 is TGTGCCAGCAGTCTAGGGGGTTCGGACTACGAGCAGTACTTC. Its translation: CASSLGGSDYEQYF. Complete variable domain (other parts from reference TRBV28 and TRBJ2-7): DVKVTQSSRYLVKRTGEKVFLECVQDMDHENMFWYRQDPGLGLRLIYFSYDVKMKEKGDIPEGYSVSREKKERFSLILESASTNQTSMYLCASSLGGSDYEQYFGPGTRLTVT.

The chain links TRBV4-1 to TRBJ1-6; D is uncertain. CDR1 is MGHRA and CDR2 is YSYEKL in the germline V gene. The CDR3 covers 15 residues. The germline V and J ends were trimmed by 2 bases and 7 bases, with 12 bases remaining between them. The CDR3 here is CASSQRNGPNSPLHF. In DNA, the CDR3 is TGCGCCAGCAGCCAAAGGAACGGGCCCAATTCACCCCTCCACTTT.

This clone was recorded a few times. CDR3 sequence reads: CATSSMRGQPQHF. DNA of the CDR3: TGTGCCACCAGCAGCATGCGGGGTCAGCCCCAGCATTTT. The rearrangement links TRBV15 to TRBJ1-5; no reliable D call. Germline V gene sequence: CDR1 LNHNV, CDR2 YYDKDF (reference sequence). Trimming pared 3 bases from V and 6 bases from J, leaving 9 bases between. This CDR3 spans 13 amino acids.

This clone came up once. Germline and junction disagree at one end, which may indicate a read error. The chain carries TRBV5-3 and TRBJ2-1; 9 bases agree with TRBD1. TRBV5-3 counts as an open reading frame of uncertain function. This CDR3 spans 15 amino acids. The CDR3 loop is CASSLEGQGYNEQFF. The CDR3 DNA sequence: TGTGCCAGCAGCTTGGAGGGACAGGGCTACAATGAGCAGTTCTTC.

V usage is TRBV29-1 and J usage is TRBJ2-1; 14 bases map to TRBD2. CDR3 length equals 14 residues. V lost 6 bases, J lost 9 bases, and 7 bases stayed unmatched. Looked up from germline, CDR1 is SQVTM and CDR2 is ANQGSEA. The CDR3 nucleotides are TGCAGCGTCTCAGGGACTAGCGGGAGCAGTGAGCAGTTCTTC. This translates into CSVSGTSGSSEQFF.

CDR3 residues: CASSLGGTNQYNEQFF. CDR3 DNA sequence: TGTGCCAGCAGCTTGGGCGGGACCAACCAATACAATGAGCAGTTCTTC. The chain couples TRBV5-4 to TRBJ2-1, with D maybe TRBD2 (6 bases). Germline V lookup: CDR1 SGHNT, CDR2 YYREEE (reference sequence). Trimming took 0 bases from V and 4 from J, leaving 14 bases between them. The CDR3 length is 16 residues.

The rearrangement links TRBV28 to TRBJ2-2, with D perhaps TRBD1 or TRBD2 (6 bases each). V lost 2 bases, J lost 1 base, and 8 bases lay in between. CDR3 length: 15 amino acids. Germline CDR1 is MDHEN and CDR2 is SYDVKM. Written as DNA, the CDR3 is TGTGCCAGCAGTTTAAAGGGGGGGAACACCGGGGAGCTGTTTTTT. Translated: CASSLKGGNTGELFF.

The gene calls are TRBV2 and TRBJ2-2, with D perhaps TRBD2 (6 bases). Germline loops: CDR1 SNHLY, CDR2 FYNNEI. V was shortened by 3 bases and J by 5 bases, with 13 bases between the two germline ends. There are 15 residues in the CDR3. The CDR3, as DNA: TGTGCCAGCAGTGAGGTTCAGGGAGGAACCGGGGAGCTGTTTTTT. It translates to CASSEVQGGTGELFF.

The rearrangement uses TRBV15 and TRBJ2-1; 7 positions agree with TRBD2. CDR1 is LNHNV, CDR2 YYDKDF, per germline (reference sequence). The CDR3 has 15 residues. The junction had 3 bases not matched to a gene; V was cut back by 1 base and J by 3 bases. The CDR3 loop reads CATSRASGSYNEQFF. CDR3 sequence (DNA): TGTGCCACCAGCAGAGCTAGCGGAAGCTACAATGAGCAGTTCTTC.

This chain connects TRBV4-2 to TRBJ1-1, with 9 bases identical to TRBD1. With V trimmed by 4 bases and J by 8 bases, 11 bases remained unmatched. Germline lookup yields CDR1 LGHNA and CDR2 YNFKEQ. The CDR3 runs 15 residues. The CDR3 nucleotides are TGTGCCAGCAGCCGACCGACCCCGGGGACAGGGGAAGCTTTCTTT. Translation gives CASSRPTPGTGEAFF.